This paragraph reports one T cell receptor (beta chain). This CDR3 has 13 amino acids. The germline V gene has CDR1 SGHNT and CDR2 YENEEA. Trimming at V came to 2 bases and at J to 8 bases, leaving 5 bases not matched to a gene. Investigators reverse transcribed all isolated RNA, so they sequenced expressed TCRB transcripts. TCRdb's copy holds only in-frame clones and misses some; the assay was immunoSEQ multiplex PCR. This table holds around 400,000 clones, roughly 12% found once. The record originates from a study of beta chain features in type 1 diabetes. Cell sorting via CD45RO/CCR7/CD25/CD127/CD95/CD27 was performed to obtain CD4+ naive, central memory, regulatory and stem cell-like memory cells.

Material for sequencing was naive CD4+ T cells from blood. The V and J genes are TRBV11-3 and TRBJ1-1; 7 bases fit TRBD1. This sequence originates from a man aged 18 to 30 in good health. Here the CDR3 DNA reads TGTGCCAGCAGCTTAAGCCGACAGGGCGAAGCTTTCTTT. As protein: CASSLSRQGEAFF.